The 26 T cell receptor beta chains given below trace back to one sample, sequenced in a study of PD-1 blockade in classical Hodgkin lymphoma. Time point reported: cycle 4 day 1 (C4D1), after less than 7 weeks of nivolumab. Relapse after autologous stem cell transplantation occurred in every patient, and brentuximab vedotin exposure varied. The data were produced by immunoSEQ multiplex PCR, yet TCRdb's version contains in-frame clones alone and is incomplete. The data contain approximately 100,000 clones, 83% of them singletons. The sample consisted of peripheral blood mononuclear cells (PBMCs), taken before the fourth cycle of nivolumab. The receptor source for this set is a human donor with classical Hodgkin lymphoma.

This chain joins TRBV5-8 and TRBJ2-2; D is undetermined. Germline lookup yields CDR1 SGHTS and CDR2 YDEGEE. The CDR3 totals 10 residues. Trimming removed 7 bases at V and 9 bases at J, with 7 bases between. This chain's CDR3 is CASGRRELFF. The CDR3, as DNA: TGTGCCAGCGGTCGGAGGGAGCTGTTTTTT.

This chain uses TRBV2 with TRBJ2-2; D is unresolved. The CDR3 runs 15 residues. Trimming pared 4 bases from V and 4 bases from J, leaving 13 bases between. Germline V gene sequence: CDR1 SNHLY, CDR2 FYNNEI. The CDR3 DNA reads as TGTGCCAGCAGTGGAAGAGGAATTTCCACCGGGGAGCTGTTTTTT. It translates to CASSGRGISTGELFF.

The chain recombines TRBV18 with TRBJ2-7, with 11 bases that match TRBD2. The trim removed 3 bases at V and 6 bases at J, leaving 7 bases unmatched. CDR3 length equals 15 residues. The germline V gene has CDR1 KGHSH and CDR2 LQKENI. The CDR3 is CASSPVAGGPGEQYF. The CDR3 bases are TGTGCCAGCTCACCGGTAGCGGGAGGGCCCGGCGAGCAGTACTTC.

The chain employs TRBV2 and TRBJ2-2; no firm D call. With 6 bases removed from V and 6 bases from J, the gap between germline ends came to 8 bases. The germline V gene encodes CDR1 SNHLY and CDR2 FYNNEI. The CDR3 contains 12 residues. DNA for the CDR3: TGTGCCAGCAGGGAGTTCGCCGGGGAGCTGTTTTTT. Its protein product is CASREFAGELFF.

The V call is TRBV10-3, the J call TRBJ2-6; D unresolved. The CDR3 extends over 15 amino acids. V was pared by 3 bases and J by 4 bases, with 10 bases between. The germline CDR1 and CDR2 sequences are ENHRY and SYGVKD. CDR3 nucleotide sequence: TGTGCCATCAGTGACGCGATGAGCGGGGCCAACGTCCTGACTTTC. It is translated as CAISDAMSGANVLTF.

The V and J genes are TRBV29-1 and TRBJ2-7; 8 nucleotides match TRBD1. The CDR3 extends over 14 amino acids. The V gene's germline CDR1 is SQVTM and CDR2 ANQGSEA. The V gene end was trimmed by 3 bases and the J gene end by 0 bases; junction bases not matched to a gene: 4. CDR3 bases: TGCAGCGTTGACCGACAGGGGAACTCCTACGAGCAGTACTTC. As protein: CSVDRQGNSYEQYF.

The chain is built from TRBV5-6 and TRBJ1-4; D gene ambiguous. The CDR3 is 12 residues long. Germline V CDR1 and CDR2: SGHDT, YYEEEE. V dropped 4 bases and J dropped 7 bases, with 8 bases sitting between them. CDR3 bases: TGTGCCAGCAGCCGACGGGCTGAAAAACTGTTTTTT. Translating gives CASSRRAEKLFF.

Turning to this clone: The same CDR3 arises from other DNA sequences in this sample as well. The chain employs TRBV10-3 and TRBJ2-2, with 9 bases that match TRBD1. Germline V CDR1 and CDR2: ENHRY, SYGVKD. The ends lost 4 bases at V and 4 bases at J; junction bases unmatched: 4. The CDR3 has 15 amino acids. Here the CDR3 DNA reads TGTGCCATCAGTGGGGGACAGGGCGGCACCGGGGAGCTGTTTTTT. This codes for CAISGGQGGTGELFF.

The J gene is TRBJ2-7, the V gene TRBV7-2; D is unresolved. The CDR3 totals 12 residues. Germline CDR1 SGHTA, CDR2 FQGNSA. V was pared by 1 base and J by 7 bases, with 8 bases between. CDR3 in DNA: TGTGCCAGCAGCTTAGGGGTTTGGGAGCAGTACTTC. Its protein product is CASSLGVWEQYF.

The V and J genes are TRBV10-3 and TRBJ2-1, with 9 nucleotides matching TRBD2. CDR3 size: 14 residues. Germline assignment: CDR1 ENHRY and CDR2 SYGVKD. V was pared by 0 bases and J by 7 bases, with 1 base of the junction left unmatched. CDR3 residues: CAISESGLANEQFF. The CDR3 nucleotides read TGTGCCATCAGTGAGTCGGGACTAGCAAATGAGCAGTTCTTC.

The chain couples TRBV7-2 to TRBJ1-1, with D possibly TRBD1 on 5 matching bases. This CDR3 is built from 13 residues. Germline V CDR1 and CDR2: SGHTA, FQGNSA. The V gene lost 2 bases and the J gene lost 11 bases, with 15 bases spanning the gap. As DNA, the CDR3 is TGTGCCAGCAGCTTACAGCTGGACGGGGACGCTTTCTTT. This codes for CASSLQLDGDAFF.

The genes are TRBV15 and TRBJ2-5; 7 bases fit TRBD2. Losses at the gene ends were 4 bases for V and 1 base for J; bases not matched to a gene: 15. The CDR3 is made up of 18 amino acids. CDR1 and CDR2 (germline): LNHNV, YYDKDF (reference sequence). The CDR3 region is CATSIWGGSERIQETQYF. For the CDR3, the DNA is TGTGCCACCAGCATATGGGGAGGGTCCGAGCGAATCCAAGAGACCCAGTACTTC.

This clone was counted a single time. The CDR3: CASSKLVYEQYF. DNA for the CDR3: TGTGCCAGCAGTAAATTAGTCTACGAGCAGTACTTC. The chain uses TRBV28 and TRBJ2-7; D unclear. V shed 5 bases and J shed 3 bases, with 8 bases lying between them. This CDR3 comprises 12 residues. CDR1 and CDR2 (germline): MDHEN, SYDVKM.

The rearrangement uses TRBV19 and TRBJ2-5; 10 bases map to TRBD2. J was trimmed by 5 bases and V by 6 bases; bases with no gene match: 9. Germline CDR1 is LNHDA and CDR2 is SQIVND (reference sequence). This CDR3 is built from 15 residues. CDR3 nucleotides: TGTGCCAGTAGAAGAGCGGGAGGGCCGTTGGAGACCCAGTACTTC. Its protein product is CASRRAGGPLETQYF.

The chain couples TRBV7-3 to TRBJ2-1; 10 bases match TRBD2. Germline CDR1 is SGHTA and CDR2 is FQGTGA. This CDR3 region has 15 residues. Germline trimming cut 2 bases from V and 4 bases from J; bases unmatched to any gene: 2. CDR3 protein: CASSLEGLAYNEQFF. As DNA, the CDR3 is TGTGCCAGCAGCTTAGAGGGACTAGCGTACAATGAGCAGTTCTTC.

The CDR3 protein is CASTYQQTSDEQFF. The CDR3 nucleotides read TGTGCCAGTACCTACCAACAAACTAGCGATGAGCAGTTCTTC. This chain joins TRBV19 and TRBJ2-1; 7 nucleotides line up with TRBD2. V gave up 7 bases and J gave up 8 bases; unmatched junction bases: 11. The germline V gene has CDR1 LNHDA and CDR2 SQIVND (reference sequence). CDR3 length: 14 amino acids.

V is TRBV18 and J is TRBJ1-1; 7 nucleotides line up with TRBD1. The CDR3 is 14 amino acids. V dropped 3 bases and J dropped 6; count of bases not matched to a gene: 7. Germline V CDR1 and CDR2: KGHSH, LQKENI. CDR3 sequence reads: CASSPDRAGAEAFF. Written as DNA, the CDR3 is TGTGCCAGCTCACCTGACAGGGCTGGGGCTGAAGCTTTCTTT.

This clone was recorded a few times. The V gene is TRBV5-1, the J gene TRBJ2-1, with 8 bases fitting TRBD2. Per germline, CDR1 SGHRS and CDR2 YFSETQ. Losses at the gene ends were 8 bases for V and 1 base for J; bases not matched to a gene: 5. The CDR3 covers 14 residues. This CDR3 reads CASSGMASYNEQFF. As DNA, the CDR3 is TGCGCCAGTAGCGGGATGGCTTCCTACAATGAGCAGTTCTTC.

This clone came up a few times. V gene TRBV7-3 combines with J gene TRBJ2-2, with D possibly being TRBD2 (5 bases). Germline V gene data show CDR1 as SGHTA and CDR2 as FQGTGA. There are 15 residues in the CDR3. Trimming cost V 2 bases and J 4 bases, with 11 bases left between them. The CDR3 DNA reads as TGTGCCAGCAGCTTACTTGTGGCGGGCACCGGGGAGCTGTTTTTT. Its protein is CASSLLVAGTGELFF.

The chain uses TRBV5-1 and TRBJ1-5; a weak D match, TRBD1 (5 bases). Germline V lookup: CDR1 SGHRS, CDR2 YFSETQ. V was pared by 0 bases and J by 7 bases, with 8 bases between. The CDR3 is 13 amino acids. The chain's CDR3 is CASSLGGGQPQHF. DNA of the CDR3: TGCGCCAGCAGCTTGGGTGGGGGACAGCCCCAGCATTTT.

The sample holds a few counts of this clone. The rearrangement joins TRBV12-2 to TRBJ1-4; the table's D call, TRBD1, has no DNA check behind it. TRBV12-2 has pseudogene status. CDR3 length: 18 amino acids. CDR3 nucleotides: TGTGCAAGTCGCTTAGCGATTCCAGGGGGAGGCACTAATGAAAAACTGTTTTTT. As protein: CASRLAIPGGGTNEKLFF.

This clone was found a few times. The V and J genes are TRBV5-4 and TRBJ1-3; D unresolved. The V gene's germline CDR1 is SGHNT and CDR2 YYREEE (reference sequence). CDR3 length equals 16 residues. Trimming took off 2 bases at V and 0 bases at J, with 12 bases between the two ends. The CDR3 bases are TGTGCCAGCAGCTTCGACTCCGGCATCTCTGGAAACACCATATATTTT. It encodes CASSFDSGISGNTIYF.

This clone was observed once. Here the CDR3 reads CASSPWGTSLNTEAFF. The DNA for the CDR3 is TGTGCCAGCAGTCCGTGGGGTACTTCACTGAACACTGAAGCTTTCTTT. The chain carries TRBV28 and TRBJ1-1; no definite D call. Between the trimmed V and J ends, which lost 5 bases and 0 bases, there was a span of 16 bases. This CDR3 comprises 16 residues. In germline, CDR1 is MDHEN, CDR2 SYDVKM.

J is TRBJ2-1 and V is TRBV15; D is uncertain. The CDR3 contains 13 residues. The germline V gene encodes CDR1 LNHNV and CDR2 YYDKDF (reference sequence). Trimming pared 0 bases from V and 9 bases from J, leaving 9 bases between. The CDR3 nucleotides read TGTGCCACCAGCAGAGACCCTCAAAGTGAGCAGTTCTTC. It encodes CATSRDPQSEQFF.

This clone was seen more than once but under ten times. This chain joins TRBV7-6 and TRBJ1-1, with 8 bases that match TRBD1. The CDR3 extends over 15 amino acids. Germline values: CDR1 SGHVS, CDR2 FNYEAQ. V lost 5 bases to trimming and J lost 5 bases; unmatched junction nucleotides: 10. CDR3: CASSPGQGVGTEAFF. The CDR3 coding sequence is TGTGCCAGCAGCCCTGGACAGGGAGTAGGGACTGAAGCTTTCTTT.

The chain carries TRBV15 and TRBJ2-6, with 8 bases identical to TRBD1. The junction had 11 bases not matched to a gene; V was cut back by 4 bases and J by 0 bases. Germline CDR1 is LNHNV and CDR2 is YYDKDF (reference sequence). This CDR3 region has 19 residues. The CDR3 is CATSNSYRTGGSGANVLTF. CDR3 sequence (DNA): TGTGCCACCAGCAACTCATACCGCACAGGGGGCTCTGGGGCCAACGTCCTGACTTTC.